These 29 T cell receptor beta chains originate from one sample sequenced in a study of siplizumab effects on memory and regulatory T cells. This table comes from immunoSEQ multiplex PCR, and its TCRdb copy is limited to in-frame clones, with some not included. The repertoire holds 90,000 to 110,000 clones, with just over 90% as singletons. Sequenced: CD4+ T cells sorted from blood. These receptors originate from a human donor in good health.

The chain links TRBV19 to TRBJ2-7, with D perhaps TRBD1 (7 bases). Germline CDR1 LNHDA, CDR2 SQIVND (reference sequence). CDR3 size: 14 residues. The V end was cut by 6 bases, the J end by 3 bases, with 15 bases between. The CDR3 bases are TGTGCCAGTAGAGATAGGCGGGACAGCTACGAGCAGTACTTC. This sequence encodes CASRDRRDSYEQYF.

V is TRBV30 and J is TRBJ2-3, with 8 bases aligning to TRBD2. The germline CDR1 and CDR2 sequences are GTSNPN and SVGIG (reference sequence). The CDR3 totals 14 residues. After removal of 1 base from V and 6 bases from J, the junction contained 6 bases not matched to a gene. The CDR3 loop is CAWSGAGGGDTQYF. The CDR3 DNA reads TGTGCCTGGAGTGGGGCGGGGGGAGGGGATACGCAGTATTTT.

The chain couples TRBV5-1 to TRBJ1-1; D is unclear. Trimming removed 0 bases at V and 2 bases at J, with 8 bases between. CDR3 length equals 14 residues. Looked up from germline, CDR1 is SGHRS and CDR2 is YFSETQ. The DNA for the CDR3 is TGCGCCAGCAGCTTGGCCGAGAGCAACACTGAAGCTTTCTTT. Amino acids: CASSLAESNTEAFF.

The genes are TRBV7-2 and TRBJ2-7, with D perhaps matching TRBD1 (6 bases). CDR1 is SGHTA and CDR2 is FQGNSA in the germline V gene. Trimming pared 3 bases from V and 1 base from J, leaving 10 bases between. The CDR3 is 14 residues long. CDR3 amino acids: CASSFQTGSYEQYF. The CDR3 region has the DNA TGTGCCAGCAGCTTCCAGACAGGTTCCTACGAGCAGTACTTC.

The V call is TRBV19, the J call TRBJ1-5, with D possibly being TRBD1 (5 bases). The CDR3 extends over 15 amino acids. The germline CDR1 and CDR2 sequences are LNHDA and SQIVND (reference sequence). V was cut by 6 bases and J by 2 bases, with 14 bases left in between. CDR3 sequence reads: CASSDRDGRNQPQHF. Here the CDR3 DNA reads TGTGCCAGTAGCGACCGGGACGGACGCAATCAGCCCCAGCATTTT.

The gene calls are TRBV27 and TRBJ2-5, with D possibly called TRBD1 or TRBD2 (6 bases each). This CDR3 contains 14 residues. V lost 6 bases to trimming and J lost 3 bases, with 14 bases between them. Germline lookup yields CDR1 MNHEY and CDR2 SMNVEV (reference sequence). The CDR3 sequence: CASRKQGLKETQYF. CDR3 coding DNA: TGTGCCAGCAGGAAACAGGGACTTAAAGAGACCCAGTACTTC.

The gene calls are TRBV5-4 and TRBJ2-7; 7 bases align to TRBD1. Germline CDR1 and CDR2: SGHNT and YYREEE (reference sequence). V shed 4 bases, J shed 1 base, and the junction held 5 bases outside the gene matches. CDR3 length: 14 amino acids. CDR3 sequence (DNA): TGTGCCAGCAGCAACCGGGACAGTTCCTACGAGCAGTACTTC. It encodes CASSNRDSSYEQYF.

The chain recombines TRBV7-9 with TRBJ2-1; unclear D gene. Trimming removed 7 bases from V and 5 bases from J, with 12 bases in between. CDR3 length: 13 residues. Germline loops: CDR1 SEHNR, CDR2 FQNEAQ (reference sequence). CDR3 in amino acids: CASTYARNNEQFF. The DNA for the CDR3 is TGTGCCAGCACCTACGCTAGGAACAATGAGCAGTTCTTC.

This chain joins TRBV19 and TRBJ2-1, with TRBD1 identical over 9 bases. Trimming took 6 bases from V and 6 from J; bases not matched to a gene: 9. Germline-derived CDR1 and CDR2 are LNHDA and SQIVND (reference sequence). This CDR3 has 15 residues. For the CDR3, the DNA is TGTGCCAGTAGCCCGGACAGGGGCAAGCGCAATGAGCAGTTCTTC. This translates into CASSPDRGKRNEQFF.

The gene calls are TRBV9 and TRBJ2-5; D is uncertain. The germline V gene has CDR1 SGDLS and CDR2 YYNGEE. The V end was cut by 3 bases, the J end by 2 bases, with 8 bases between. This CDR3 is built from 13 residues. The CDR3 reads CASSAEVQETQYF. The CDR3 nucleotides are TGTGCCAGCAGCGCAGAAGTTCAAGAGACCCAGTACTTC.

V is TRBV9 and J is TRBJ2-3, with D possibly matching TRBD2 (6 bases). Germline lookup yields CDR1 SGDLS and CDR2 YYNGEE. The CDR3 consists of 14 residues. V was pared by 3 bases and J by 4 bases, with 12 bases between. CDR3 bases: TGTGCCAGCAGCGCGCGACTAGTTTCAGATACGCAGTATTTT. This sequence encodes CASSARLVSDTQYF.

The rearrangement links TRBV7-6 to TRBJ2-3; D might be TRBD1 or TRBD2, each matching 5 bases. CDR3 size: 16 residues. CDR1 is SGHVS, CDR2 FNYEAQ, per germline. V was shortened by 5 bases and J by 4 bases, with 19 bases between the two germline ends. The CDR3 DNA is TGTGCCAGCAGCCCGCGAGGGGCAGGCCGGGCAGATACGCAGTATTTT. Amino acids: CASSPRGAGRADTQYF.

The chain combines TRBV6-5 with TRBJ1-1, with a possible D match to TRBD1 (6 bases). Trimming took 4 bases from V and 4 from J, leaving 16 bases between them. This CDR3 has 15 amino acids. The V gene's germline CDR1 is MNHEY and CDR2 SVGAGI. CDR3 DNA: TGTGCCAGCAGTTCAGACCGGGTAGGGGGCACTGAAGCTTTCTTT. It codes for CASSSDRVGGTEAFF.

The CDR3 reads CASSYSGREKAFF. The CDR3, as DNA: TGTGCCAGCAGTTACTCTGGCAGGGAGAAAGCTTTCTTT. The gene calls are TRBV6-6 and TRBJ1-1; tentatively, D is TRBD1 (5 bases). CDR3 size: 13 residues. V lost 0 bases and J lost 9, with 11 bases in between. Germline lookup yields CDR1 MNHNY and CDR2 SVGAGI (reference sequence).

This clone was counted once. The chain recombines TRBV7-9 with TRBJ2-3; 9 bases fit TRBD2. Looked up from germline, CDR1 is SEHNR and CDR2 is FQNEAQ (reference sequence). Trimming cost V 4 bases and J 5 bases; bases outside gene matches: 7. This CDR3 region has 15 residues. CDR3 in DNA: TGTGCCAGCAGCTCCCTAGCGGGGCGTGGAGATACGCAGTATTTT. Amino acid sequence: CASSSLAGRGDTQYF.

The chain links TRBV5-4 to TRBJ1-1; D may be TRBD1 (5 bases). Per the germline V gene, CDR1 is SGHNT and CDR2 is YYREEE (reference sequence). This CDR3 has 15 residues. V lost 7 bases, J lost 4 bases, and 20 bases lay in between. In nucleotides, the CDR3 is TGTGCCAGCGGGCTTCAGGGTGTTGAGGGCACTGAAGCTTTCTTT. Translated, it gives CASGLQGVEGTEAFF.

Points on this clone: At one end, the junction sequence differs from germline, possibly due to a read error. The genes are TRBV5-5 and TRBJ2-1; 7 nucleotides match TRBD2. CDR1 and CDR2 from the germline V gene are SGHKS and YYEKEE (reference sequence). The CDR3 totals 14 residues. CDR3 nucleotides: TGTGCTAGCAGCGCGTTGACTAGCTGGGGCGAGCAGTTCTTC. The encoded protein is CASSALTSWGEQFF. The whole variable domain, filled in from reference TRBV5-5 and TRBJ2-1, reads DAGVTQSPTHLIKTRGQQVTLRCSPISGHKSVSWYQQVLGQGPQFIFQYYEKEERGRGNFPDRFSARQFPNYSSELNVNALLLGDSALYLCASSALTSWGEQFFGPGTRLTVL.

In its sample, this clone was seen once. This CDR3 reads CASSVPDLGGGTEAFF. In DNA, the CDR3 is TGTGCCAGCAGCGTCCCTGACCTCGGCGGGGGCACTGAAGCTTTCTTT. This rearrangement joins TRBV7-9 to TRBJ1-1, with D tentatively TRBD1 (5 bases). Trimming left V 5 bases short and J 4 bases short, with 20 bases between. The CDR3 totals 16 residues. Germline lookup yields CDR1 SEHNR and CDR2 FQNEAQ (reference sequence).

CDR3 residues: CASSPDTAAAYF. In DNA, the CDR3 is TGTGCCAGCTCACCTGATACGGCAGCCGCGTACTTC. The genes are TRBV18 and TRBJ2-5, with unresolved D. The CDR3 has 12 amino acids. The ends were cut back, 3 bases at V and 13 bases at J, with 15 bases in the middle. Germline V gives CDR1 KGHSH, CDR2 LQKENI.

V usage is TRBV6-4 and J usage is TRBJ1-6; a weak D match, TRBD1 (6 bases). V lost 8 bases and J lost 8, with 13 bases in between. The germline CDR1 and CDR2 sequences are MRHNA and SNTAGT. The CDR3 has 13 residues. The CDR3 sequence: CASGTGPDSPLHF. CDR3 nucleotide sequence: TGTGCCAGCGGTACAGGGCCCGATTCACCCCTCCACTTT.

The rearrangement uses TRBV18 and TRBJ2-1; 8 bases fit TRBD2. From germline, CDR1 is KGHSH and CDR2 LQKENI. The CDR3 length is 16 residues. V dropped 2 bases and J dropped 4; count of bases not matched to a gene: 7. The CDR3 protein is CASSPGEREIYNEQFF. The CDR3 bases are TGTGCCAGCTCACCAGGAGAGCGGGAGATTTACAATGAGCAGTTCTTC.

The chain joins TRBV4-1 to TRBJ2-3; TRBD2 might be the D (5 bases). There are 15 residues in the CDR3. Per germline, CDR1 MGHRA and CDR2 YSYEKL. V lost 1 base to trimming and J lost 0 bases, with 8 bases between them. In nucleotides, the CDR3 is TGCGCCAGCAGCCAAGTGGGAGTAAGCACAGATACGCAGTATTTT. This translates into CASSQVGVSTDTQYF.

The CDR3 nucleotides are TGTGCCAGTAGTATAGATCTGGTGCGGGTAACCGGGGAGCTGTTTTTT. Translating it yields CASSIDLVRVTGELFF. The chain recombines TRBV19 with TRBJ2-2, with a weak D call TRBD2 (5 bases). The CDR3 loop spans 16 amino acids. Germline CDR1 reads LNHDA; CDR2 reads SQIVND (reference sequence). Trimming took off 0 bases at V and 5 bases at J, with 13 bases between the two ends.

The chain uses TRBV30 and TRBJ1-1; D gene ambiguous. CDR1 and CDR2 (germline): GTSNPN, SVGIG (reference sequence). V was cut by 0 bases and J by 3 bases, with 8 bases left in between. The CDR3 sequence is 13 residues long. This chain's CDR3 is CAWSVQRHTEAFF. DNA for the CDR3: TGTGCCTGGAGTGTACAACGGCACACTGAAGCTTTCTTT.

The rearrangement links TRBV5-1 to TRBJ2-3, with 7 nucleotides matching TRBD2. The CDR3 spans 15 residues. Germline V gene data show CDR1 as SGHRS and CDR2 as YFSETQ. V trimming: 5 bases; J trimming: 2 bases; junction bases outside the gene matches: 8. The CDR3 sequence is CASRRTRTITDTQYF. The CDR3 nucleotides read TGCGCCAGCAGAAGGACTAGAACCATCACAGATACGCAGTATTTT.

The chain couples TRBV6-1 to TRBJ1-2; no firm D call. Germline CDR1 reads MNHNS; CDR2 reads SASEGT. CDR3 size: 13 residues. V was shortened by 6 bases and J by 8 bases, with 16 bases between the two germline ends. The CDR3 spells CASRSATKEGYTF. In nucleotides, the CDR3 is TGTGCCAGCAGGTCGGCAACCAAGGAGGGCTACACCTTC.

The genes are TRBV9 and TRBJ1-1; 7 positions match TRBD1. The CDR3 contains 14 residues. V gave up 6 bases and J gave up 7 bases; unmatched junction bases: 12. Germline loops: CDR1 SGDLS, CDR2 YYNGEE. The CDR3 coding sequence is TGTGCCAGCACCCAGGGGCAGGGGGTGGGTGAAGCTTTCTTT. Protein product: CASTQGQGVGEAFF.

The chain combines TRBV20-1 with TRBJ2-1; 7 bases map to TRBD2. J was trimmed by 9 bases and V by 3 bases; bases with no gene match: 2. The CDR3 has 11 amino acids. Germline V gives CDR1 DFQATT, CDR2 SNEGSKA (reference sequence). The CDR3 coding sequence is TGCAGTGCTAGTGGCGGGGGTGAGCAGTTCTTC. Encoded protein: CSASGGGEQFF.

This clone came up once. The chain carries TRBV19 and TRBJ1-6; D might be TRBD1 (5 bases). The CDR3 covers 15 residues. Trimming removed 2 bases from V and 10 bases from J, with 15 bases in between. Germline CDR1 is LNHDA and CDR2 is SQIVND (reference sequence). The CDR3 DNA reads TGTGCCAGTAGTATAACCGGGACTCAAGGATCACCCCTCCACTTT. Protein: CASSITGTQGSPLHF. The whole variable domain, remainder taken from reference TRBV19 and TRBJ1-6, is DGGITQSPKYLFRKEGQNVTLSCEQNLNHDAMYWYRQDPGQGLRLIYYSQIVNDFQKGDIAEGYSVSREKKESFPLTVTSAQKNPTAFYLCASSITGTQGSPLHFGNGTRLTVT.